The rows below give T cell receptor beta chains drawn from one sample of a study of post-analysis software for immune sequencing data. TCRdb reprocessed the PCR reads via MiXCR and lists one record per CDR3 protein. Of approximately 660,000 distinct CDR3 sequences listed, around 64% are singletons. The sample comprised blood. All receptors derive from a girl aged 2 to 10 with multiple sclerosis. CDR3s include the opening cysteine and the closing phenylalanine or tryptophan. Fields, in order: V gene, J gene, clone size, D gene, CDR3 DNA, CDR3 protein. A D gene is named only where the DNA matches it firmly. A clone size is listed for some rows: how often the clone was seen (once, few, many), or a class if it is expanded.

>TRBV29-1|TRBJ2-3|-|TRBD2
TGCAGCGTTGAAGAACTAGCGAAGAATCCAGATACGCAGTATTTT
CSVEELAKNPDTQYF
>TRBV29-1|TRBJ2-7|few|-
TGCAGCGTTGAGGATGGCGGGCCGACCTACGAGCAGTACTTC
CSVEDGGPTYEQYF
>TRBV7-6|TRBJ2-7|-|-
TGTGCCAGCAGCCAAGATTCGTACGGCTACGAGCAGTACTTC
CASSQDSYGYEQYF
>TRBV12-3/TRBV12-4|TRBJ1-1|-|-
TGTGCCAGCAGTCTTAAGGGCATGAACACTGAAGCTTTCTTT
CASSLKGMNTEAFF
>TRBV5-1|TRBJ2-3|few|-
TGCGCCAGCACCGATGGGGACGGGCACACAGATACGCAGTATTTT
CASTDGDGHTDTQYF
>TRBV5-1|TRBJ1-1|-|-
TGCGCCAGCAGCTTGGATCCGGGCAAGAACACTGAAGCTTTCTTT
CASSLDPGKNTEAFF
>TRBV6-1|TRBJ2-7|-|TRBD2
TGTGCCAGCAGTGATAGCGGGAGGGCCTACGACGAGCAGTACTTC
CASSDSGRAYDEQYF
>TRBV29-1|TRBJ2-1|once|-
TGCAGCGTCGGACTACAGTCATCGAATGATGAGCAGTTCTTC
CSVGLQSSNDEQFF
>TRBV27|TRBJ2-6|-|TRBD1
TGTGCCAGCAGTTCGTACCGGGACAGGATCTCTGGGGCCAACGTCCTGACTTTC
CASSSYRDRISGANVLTF
>TRBV15|TRBJ2-3|-|TRBD2
TGTGCCACCAGCAGAGACGGGGGGAGCACAGATACGCAGTATTTT
CATSRDGGSTDTQYF
>TRBV9|TRBJ2-1|few|-
TGTGCCAGCAGCGCCGGAGCCCTCCCCCGGGAGCAGTTCTTC
CASSAGALPREQFF
>TRBV10-3|TRBJ1-2|-|-
TGTGCCATCAGTGAGGAGTCTGGAGGCTACACCTTC
CAISEESGGYTF
>TRBV29-1|TRBJ2-2|-|-
TGCAGCGTTGAAGAGAATACCGGGGAGCTGTTTTTT
CSVEENTGELFF
>TRBV29-1|TRBJ2-5|-|TRBD1
TGCAGCGTTGGCCCCCGAAGGGGGCTACAGACCCAGTACTTC
CSVGPRRGLQTQYF
>TRBV6-5|TRBJ1-1|once|-
TGTGCCAGCAGGTACTCGGTTAACACTGAAGCTTTCTTT
CASRYSVNTEAFF
>TRBV25-1|TRBJ2-5|-|-
TGTGCCAGCAGTCCGGGGGGGACAGAGTACCAAGAGACCCAGTACTTC
CASSPGGTEYQETQYF
>TRBV12-3/TRBV12-4|TRBJ2-7|-|-
TGTGCCAGCAGTTTGAAGATCTATTTCGAGCAGTACTTC
CASSLKIYFEQYF
>TRBV20-1|TRBJ2-1|-|TRBD2
TGCAGTGCTAACCTCGGGACTAGCGGGGGTGAGCAGTTCTTC
CSANLGTSGGEQFF
>TRBV7-2|TRBJ2-3|-|-
TGTGCCAGCAGCCCCCGTCAGGGTACGCAGTATTTT
CASSPRQGTQYF
>TRBV12-3/TRBV12-4|TRBJ2-5|-|-
TGTGCCAGCAGTTGGGGGGGCCCCCAAGAGACCCAGTACTTC
CASSWGGPQETQYF